The next 12 T cell receptor beta chains were all read from a single sample in a study of blood T cell repertoires in COVID-19. Data came from immunoSEQ multiplex PCR; TCRdb stores just in-frame clones and leaves some out. Of about 220,000 clones listed, roughly 89% are singletons. Sequenced input: PBMCs or T cells enriched from blood (not recorded which). The receptors originated from a woman aged 40 to 50 with acute COVID-19.

The chain uses TRBV18 and TRBJ2-7; D might be TRBD2 (6 bases). The CDR3 is made up of 16 amino acids. CDR1 is KGHSH and CDR2 is LQKENI in the germline V gene. Trimming took off 2 bases at V and 2 bases at J, with 16 bases between the two ends. The CDR3 nucleotides read TGTGCCAGCTCACCAGTATCTGTCGGGGGTGCCTACGAGCAGTACTTC. It specifies CASSPVSVGGAYEQYF.

The rearrangement joins TRBV6-6 to TRBJ1-1; unclear D gene. Germline V gives CDR1 MNHNY, CDR2 SVGAGI (reference sequence). There are 15 residues in the CDR3. The V end lost 0 bases, the J end lost 0 bases, and 8 bases lay between the germline ends. CDR3 nucleotide sequence: TGTGCCAGCAGTTACTCGGGCGACATGAACACTGAAGCTTTCTTT. It encodes CASSYSGDMNTEAFF.

The chain uses TRBV30 and TRBJ2-3, with a tentative D call TRBD2 (5 bases). Germline values: CDR1 GTSNPN, CDR2 SVGIG (reference sequence). The CDR3 runs 15 residues. V lost 7 bases and J lost 0, with 17 bases in between. CDR3 sequence reads: CASMPGGLSTDTQYF. In nucleotides, the CDR3 is TGTGCCTCCATGCCCGGCGGGCTTAGCACAGATACGCAGTATTTT.

The V and J genes are TRBV12-5 and TRBJ1-2; TRBD1 matches at 10 bases. The CDR3 covers 16 residues. Germline-derived CDR1 and CDR2 are LGHNT and FRNRAP. The junction had 14 bases not matched to a gene; V was cut back by 6 bases and J by 7 bases. The CDR3 here is CASGPGTGDPLTGYTF. The CDR3 bases are TGTGCTAGTGGACCAGGGACAGGGGACCCTCTAACTGGCTACACCTTC.

On this clone itself: Different DNA sequences within this sample yield the same CDR3. This chain links TRBV12-3 or TRBV12-4 with TRBJ1-2; 8 bases are shared with TRBD1. The CDR3 spans 13 residues. After removal of 6 bases from V and 3 bases from J, the junction contained 3 bases not matched to a gene. CDR3 coding DNA: TGTGCCAGCAGCGGACAGGGTTACTATGGCTACACCTTC. This gives the protein CASSGQGYYGYTF.

V and J are TRBV5-1 and TRBJ1-1; tentative D call: TRBD1 (6 bases). Germline CDR1 SGHRS, CDR2 YFSETQ. V was pared by 0 bases and J by 5 bases, with 17 bases between. The CDR3 runs 16 residues. In DNA form, the CDR3 reads TGCGCCAGCAGCTTGGCCAGTAACCAGGGGAAGACTGAAGCTTTCTTT. Translation gives CASSLASNQGKTEAFF.

V and J are TRBV7-8 and TRBJ2-5; TRBD1 matches 8 bases. CDR3 length equals 14 residues. The trim removed 5 bases at V and 4 bases at J, leaving 6 bases unmatched. Germline loops: CDR1 SGHVS, CDR2 FQNEAQ. CDR3: CASSIRQGRETQYF. CDR3 nucleotides: TGTGCCAGCAGCATCAGACAGGGGCGAGAGACCCAGTACTTC.

The CDR3: CASSQAEANLNSPLHF. For the CDR3, the DNA is TGTGCCAGCAGCCAAGCAGAGGCCAACCTGAATTCACCCCTCCACTTT. The chain links TRBV3-1 (or the pseudogene TRBV3-2) to TRBJ1-6; no clear D. With 1 base removed from V and 7 bases from J, the gap between germline ends came to 14 bases. Germline-derived CDR1 and CDR2 are LGHDT and YNNKEL (reference sequence). The CDR3 length is 16 residues.

The rearrangement joins TRBV11-2 to TRBJ1-6; no clear D. Germline-derived CDR1 and CDR2 are SGHAT and FQNNGV. V dropped 2 bases and J dropped 5 bases, with 16 bases sitting between them. The CDR3 covers 17 residues. Here the CDR3 DNA reads TGTGCCAGCAGCTTACGATGGGAGCTCGATGATAATTCACCCCTCCACTTT. This encodes CASSLRWELDDNSPLHF.

The J gene is TRBJ1-2, the V gene TRBV5-8; 7 nucleotides align to TRBD1. This CDR3 region has 14 residues. Germline loops: CDR1 SGHTS, CDR2 YDEGEE. V dropped 3 bases and J dropped 9; count of bases not matched to a gene: 11. The CDR3 DNA sequence: TGTGCCAGCAGCTGGATGGACAGGCCGGAGAGCTACACCTTC. It yields the protein CASSWMDRPESYTF.

This sequence joins TRBV5-1 and TRBJ2-3; unclear D gene. The CDR3 contains 12 residues. The germline V and J ends were trimmed by 0 bases and 5 bases, with 4 bases remaining between them. Germline V lookup: CDR1 SGHRS, CDR2 YFSETQ. The DNA of the CDR3 is TGCGCCAGCAGCTTGGATCTAGATACGCAGTATTTT. Residues: CASSLDLDTQYF.

The chain is built from TRBV5-6 and TRBJ2-5, with 7 positions matching TRBD1. This CDR3 comprises 16 residues. CDR1 and CDR2 from the germline V gene are SGHDT and YYEEEE. With V trimmed by 3 bases and J by 3 bases, 11 bases remained unmatched. This CDR3 reads CASSSVEPGQKETQYF. The CDR3 DNA reads as TGTGCCAGCAGCTCAGTTGAACCGGGACAGAAAGAGACCCAGTACTTC.